The clone carrying this TCR beta chain has just a few counts. This CDR3 comprises 16 residues. Trimming stripped 3 bases from V and 3 bases from J, with 17 bases between. Germline V gene lookup returns CDR1 MDHEN and CDR2 SYDVKM. This specimen comes from a study of T cell repertoires in cytomegalovirus infection. Study in general: Indications came from public TCR beta signatures; they pointed to CMV infection and to a matching HLA type.

TCRdb independently ran MiXCR on the reads; one entry per CDR3 protein. This table holds about 240,000 distinct CDR3 sequences, roughly an eighth found once. The sample consisted of PBMCs. The TCR sequence derives from a human donor in good health (CMV status not recorded). Some clones in this sample may be carry-over from other donors' samples. The chain recombines TRBV28 with TRBJ1-2; tentative D call: TRBD1 (6 bases). This CDR3 reads CASSFQQGGHYYGYTF. As DNA, the CDR3 is TGTGCCAGCAGTTTTCAACAGGGAGGGCACTACTATGGCTACACCTTC.